The 19 T cell receptor beta chains in this list originate from one sample, sequenced in a study of shared clonotypes between healthy human individuals. The assay was immunoSEQ multiplex PCR, and TCRdb's table has in-frame clones only and misses some. The sample lists 550,000 to 800,000 clones; about nine tenths were seen once. Material: memory CD8+ T cells from PBMCs. Subset denoted: CD45RO+ cells pooled with CCR7-negative TemRA cells. These receptors came from a man aged 18 to 35 in good health. Some clones in this sample may be carry-over from other donors' samples.

The chain employs TRBV4-2 and TRBJ1-2; the D is unclear. Deletions cut 0 bases from V and 4 bases from J, with 6 bases between. The CDR3 sequence is 13 residues long. Germline V gives CDR1 LGHNA, CDR2 YNFKEQ. In DNA form, the CDR3 reads TGTGCCAGCAGCCAAGATACGGCCTATGGCTACACCTTC. Residues: CASSQDTAYGYTF.

The rearrangement links TRBV6-1 to TRBJ2-3, with D perhaps TRBD2 (6 bases). This CDR3 has 15 residues. Germline V CDR1 and CDR2: MNHNS, SASEGT. Trimming cost V 2 bases and J 4 bases, with 13 bases left between them. Written as DNA, the CDR3 is TGTGCCAGCAGTGAAATGGGGGGATCGGCAGATACGCAGTATTTT. Protein product: CASSEMGGSADTQYF.

The chain carries TRBV19 and TRBJ2-4; a weak D match, TRBD1 (6 bases). This CDR3 has 20 amino acids. Germline V lookup: CDR1 LNHDA, CDR2 SQIVND (reference sequence). V lost 1 base to trimming and J lost 5 bases, with 27 bases between them. The CDR3 nucleotides are TGTGCCAGTAGTATAGCGGACAGTCCCAGGGTGTCCCGGGCCGAAAACATTCAGTACTTC. Its translation is CASSIADSPRVSRAENIQYF.

The V and J genes are TRBV30 and TRBJ1-1, with 12 bases fitting TRBD1. The CDR3 spans 15 residues. Germline lookup yields CDR1 GTSNPN and CDR2 SVGIG (reference sequence). The junction had 10 bases not matched to a gene; V was cut back by 8 bases and J by 3 bases. The CDR3, as DNA: TGTGCCCGCTCGGGACAGGGGGCCTCTTACACTGAAGCTTTCTTT. Amino acids: CARSGQGASYTEAFF.

This rearrangement joins TRBV7-9 to TRBJ2-7; 7 positions agree with TRBD1. Germline V CDR1 and CDR2: SEHNR, FQNEAQ (reference sequence). This CDR3 is 9 amino acids long. Trimming cost V 8 bases and J 11 bases; bases outside gene matches: 3. CDR3 in DNA: TGTGCCAGCGGACAGGAAAAGTACTTC. Its protein is CASGQEKYF.

To note about this clone: The junction departs from germline at one end; a sequencing error may be responsible. The chain links TRBV28 to TRBJ1-1; D not resolved. The CDR3 loop spans 11 amino acids. Germline V gives CDR1 MDHEN, CDR2 SYDVKM. CDR3 region: CASSFRSPTRF. Here the CDR3 DNA reads TGTGCCAGCAGTTTTAGGTCCCCGACTAGGTTT.

The V call is TRBV2, the J call TRBJ2-2; D is possibly TRBD1 (6 bases). V was pared by 2 bases and J by 8 bases, with 24 bases between. Germline-derived CDR1 and CDR2 are SNHLY and FYNNEI. The CDR3 length is 18 residues. The CDR3 region has the DNA TGTGCCAGCAGTGAAATCGCCCCGGGAACAGGGAGTGTGGGGGAGCTGTTTTTT. This codes for CASSEIAPGTGSVGELFF.

This rearrangement joins TRBV20-1 to TRBJ2-2; D gene uncertain. Trimming removed 3 bases at V and 6 bases at J, with 5 bases between. This CDR3 region has 11 residues. Germline assignment: CDR1 DFQATT and CDR2 SNEGSKA (reference sequence). This chain's CDR3 is CSARFSGELFF. The CDR3 DNA reads TGCAGTGCTAGGTTCTCCGGGGAGCTGTTTTTT.

J is TRBJ1-2 and V is TRBV9; TRBD1 agrees at 9 bases. The ends lost 3 bases at V and 2 bases at J; junction bases unmatched: 8. The length of the CDR3 is 16 residues. The germline CDR1 and CDR2 sequences are SGDLS and YYNGEE. The CDR3 nucleotides are TGTGCCAGCAGCGAAGGACAGGGGTCCATAAACTATGGCTACACCTTC. Translated: CASSEGQGSINYGYTF.

This clone has just one count. V is TRBV9 and J is TRBJ2-1; D might be TRBD2 (6 bases). The germline CDR1 and CDR2 sequences are SGDLS and YYNGEE. The CDR3 is made up of 11 amino acids. V gave up 4 bases and J gave up 10 bases, with 9 bases separating them. The CDR3 DNA reads as TGTGCCAGCAGCCCAGGGAGGGAGCAGTTCTTC. The encoded protein is CASSPGREQFF.

CDR3 sequence: CASSARERYEQFF. The CDR3 region has the DNA TGTGCCAGCAGCGCCCGGGAGAGGTATGAGCAGTTCTTC. The chain combines TRBV9 with TRBJ2-1; a weak D match, TRBD2 (6 bases). V was trimmed by 3 bases and J by 8 bases, leaving 12 bases between them. Germline CDR1 and CDR2: SGDLS and YYNGEE. CDR3 size: 13 residues.

The chain couples TRBV28 to TRBJ1-5, with 10 bases lining up with TRBD1. The germline V gene has CDR1 MDHEN and CDR2 SYDVKM. Trimming at V came to 4 bases and at J to 6 bases, leaving 15 bases not matched to a gene. CDR3 size: 18 residues. The chain's CDR3 is CASSSPLWGQGTVQPQHF. The CDR3 region has the DNA TGTGCCAGCAGTTCACCCCTGTGGGGACAGGGGACTGTTCAGCCCCAGCATTTT.

The chain links TRBV10-2 to TRBJ1-1, with D tentatively TRBD1 (5 bases). Trimming pared 6 bases from V and 3 bases from J, leaving 32 bases between. Per the germline V gene, CDR1 is WSHSY and CDR2 is SAAADI. The CDR3 is made up of 20 amino acids. CDR3 DNA sequence: TGCGCCAGCAGACAAACACGGGGACCAGGTCCGGGATTGAGTTACACTGAAGCTTTCTTT. Protein product: CASRQTRGPGPGLSYTEAFF.

This CDR3 reads CASSLGGVAEPYEQYF. Here the CDR3 DNA reads TGTGCCAGCAGCTTAGGGGGGGTGGCGGAACCCTACGAGCAGTACTTC. The genes are TRBV7-8 and TRBJ2-7, with TRBD2 as a possible D gene (6 bases). The length of the CDR3 is 16 residues. V was pared by 1 base and J by 2 bases, with 15 bases between. Germline CDR1 reads SGHVS; CDR2 reads FQNEAQ.

This chain connects TRBV19 to TRBJ2-7; D uncertain. Germline V gene lookup returns CDR1 LNHDA and CDR2 SQIVND (reference sequence). The CDR3 contains 17 residues. Trimming stripped 2 bases from V and 2 bases from J, with 19 bases between. The CDR3 sequence is CASSISTPGFPPYEQYF. The CDR3 coding sequence is TGTGCCAGTAGTATAAGTACTCCAGGTTTTCCGCCCTACGAGCAGTACTTC.

Notes on this clone: Other DNA sequences of this sample code for an identical CDR3. The rearrangement uses TRBV27 and TRBJ1-5; the match to TRBD1 covers 10 bases. The V and J ends lost 6 bases and 4 bases, in that order; junction bases with no gene match: 0. CDR3 size: 13 residues. Germline V CDR1 and CDR2: MNHEY, SMNVEV (reference sequence). The CDR3 spells CASRGQGNQPQHF. As DNA, the CDR3 is TGTGCCAGCAGGGGACAGGGGAATCAGCCCCAGCATTTT.

J is TRBJ1-1 and V is TRBV18; no clear D. The germline V gene encodes CDR1 KGHSH and CDR2 LQKENI. This CDR3 is built from 16 residues. V was pared by 0 bases and J by 0 bases, with 11 bases between. The CDR3 sequence is CASSPPIYAVNTEAFF. CDR3 DNA sequence: TGTGCCAGCTCACCACCGATATACGCCGTGAACACTGAAGCTTTCTTT.

The rearrangement links TRBV27 to TRBJ2-1; D is undetermined. The CDR3 extends over 13 amino acids. Trimming removed 5 bases at V and 5 bases at J, with 10 bases between. Per the germline V gene, CDR1 is MNHEY and CDR2 is SMNVEV (reference sequence). As DNA, the CDR3 is TGTGCCAGCAGTCTTACCGCAAACAATGAGCAGTTCTTC. This sequence encodes CASSLTANNEQFF.

The rearrangement joins TRBV5-1 to TRBJ2-2, with 9 bases matching TRBD1. Germline-derived CDR1 and CDR2 are SGHRS and YFSETQ. V shed 4 bases, J shed 2 bases, and the junction held 3 bases outside the gene matches. The CDR3 runs 15 residues. The CDR3 DNA reads as TGCGCCAGCAGCCTGGACAGGGGCAACACCGGGGAGCTGTTTTTT. Translation gives CASSLDRGNTGELFF.